Shown below are 18 T cell receptor beta chains from a single sample sequenced in a study of shared clonotypes between healthy human individuals. Sequenced by immunoSEQ multiplex PCR; TCRdb stores in-frame clones only, minus some. The sample carries fewer than 1.6 million clones, around 98.5% recorded once. The sequencing input was naive CD4+ T cells sorted from blood. Subset here: CD45RA+ positively selected. These receptors were collected from a man aged 25 to 45 in good health.

This clone has only one observation. Other DNA sequences in this sample translate to the same CDR3. The chain is built from TRBV30 and TRBJ2-5, with D uncertain. In germline, CDR1 is GTSNPN, CDR2 SVGIG (reference sequence). Trimming took off 4 bases at V and 2 bases at J, with 5 bases between the two ends. The CDR3 loop spans 11 amino acids. CDR3 nucleotides: TGTGCCTGGACAGGTCAAGAGACCCAGTACTTC. Translation: CAWTGQETQYF.

This clone appeared a single time. This rearrangement joins TRBV5-1 to TRBJ2-6, with D perhaps TRBD1 (5 bases). The CDR3 is 15 amino acids. The V end lost 4 bases, the J end lost 2 bases, and 10 bases lay between the germline ends. CDR1 and CDR2 from the germline V gene are SGHRS and YFSETQ. The CDR3 protein is CASSNLTAGANVLTF. The CDR3 DNA reads as TGCGCCAGCAGCAACCTGACAGCTGGGGCCAACGTCCTGACTTTC.

V gene TRBV12-5 combines with J gene TRBJ2-2, with D unclear. The V end was cut by 3 bases, the J end by 4 bases, with 3 bases between. From germline, CDR1 is LGHNT and CDR2 FRNRAP. This CDR3 has 12 residues. DNA of the CDR3: TGTGCTAGTGGTTTTTTCACCGGGGAGCTGTTTTTT. It yields the protein CASGFFTGELFF.

About this clone: The identical CDR3 is also encoded by other nucleotide sequences in the sample. This CDR3 reads CASSLGQFSDTQYF. The CDR3 bases are TGCGCCAGCAGCTTGGGACAGTTCAGTGATACGCAGTATTTT. The gene calls are TRBV5-1 and TRBJ2-3; tentatively, D is TRBD1 (5 bases). V was trimmed by 0 bases and J by 6 bases, leaving 11 bases between them. The CDR3 runs to 14 residues. From germline, CDR1 is SGHRS and CDR2 YFSETQ.

The V gene is TRBV14, the J gene TRBJ2-7; a possible D gene is TRBD1 (6 bases). Deletions cut 1 base from V and 3 bases from J, with 16 bases between. The CDR3 runs 16 residues. Germline V gene sequence: CDR1 SGHDN, CDR2 FVKESK. CDR3 amino acids: CASSQALGQGDYEQYF. DNA of the CDR3: TGTGCCAGCAGCCAAGCCCTGGGACAAGGTGACTACGAGCAGTACTTC.

This clone was counted once. V usage is TRBV11-2 and J usage is TRBJ2-7; 10 bases align to TRBD2. Germline loops: CDR1 SGHAT, CDR2 FQNNGV. J lost 4 bases, V lost 3 bases, and 3 bases had no gene match. The CDR3 loop spans 14 amino acids. In DNA form, the CDR3 reads TGTGCCAGCAGCTTCCTAGCGGGAGAATACGAGCAGTACTTC. Protein: CASSFLAGEYEQYF.

This chain connects TRBV7-8 to TRBJ2-7; D perhaps matches TRBD1 (6 bases). The germline V and J ends were trimmed by 7 bases and 3 bases, with 13 bases remaining between them. Germline CDR1 SGHVS, CDR2 FQNEAQ. This CDR3 is built from 13 residues. The CDR3 coding sequence is TGTGCCAGCACCGGACCAGGGGTCTACGAGCAGTACTTC. It translates to CASTGPGVYEQYF.

The chain employs TRBV11-3 and TRBJ2-1; the D is unclear. Germline values: CDR1 SGHNT, CDR2 YENEEA. There are 15 residues in the CDR3. V was clipped by 5 bases and J by 5 bases, with 16 bases between them. This CDR3 is CASSLGPFPHNEQFF. The CDR3 nucleotides read TGTGCCAGCAGCCTCGGACCCTTTCCCCACAATGAGCAGTTCTTC.

This chain uses TRBV10-1 with TRBJ2-5; TRBD1 might be the D (6 bases). This CDR3 contains 14 residues. V dropped 9 bases and J dropped 2 bases, with 16 bases sitting between them. Germline V CDR1 and CDR2: WNHNN, SYGVQD (reference sequence). The CDR3 protein is CASSKDSPQETQYF. The CDR3, as DNA: TGCGCCAGTTCAAAGGACAGCCCACAAGAGACCCAGTACTTC.

The V call is TRBV27, the J call TRBJ2-7; TRBD2 matches at 13 bases. The CDR3 has 13 residues. After removal of 8 bases from V and 2 bases from J, the junction contained 0 bases not matched to a gene. The germline V gene encodes CDR1 MNHEY and CDR2 SMNVEV (reference sequence). The DNA for the CDR3 is TGTGCCAGCGGACTAGCGGGAGCCTACGAGCAGTACTTC. Residues: CASGLAGAYEQYF.

The chain has TRBV5-1 and TRBJ1-2, with unresolved D. The germline V and J ends were trimmed by 4 bases and 2 bases, with 9 bases remaining between them. The CDR3 sequence is 13 residues long. Per germline, CDR1 SGHRS and CDR2 YFSETQ. CDR3 DNA: TGCGCCAGCAGCCTTCAGGAGAACTATGGCTACACCTTC. The encoded protein is CASSLQENYGYTF.

V and J are TRBV29-1 and TRBJ2-1; D remains ambiguous. CDR1 is SQVTM and CDR2 is ANQGSEA in the germline V gene. The CDR3 is made up of 12 amino acids. V was cut by 3 bases and J by 4 bases, with 7 bases left in between. The CDR3 DNA follows: TGCAGCGTTGACGCCGAATACAATGAGCAGTTCTTC. As protein: CSVDAEYNEQFF.

CDR3 DNA: TGTGCCAGCAGCCCGAGGGGACAGAACACTGAAGCTTTCTTT. This codes for CASSPRGQNTEAFF. J is TRBJ1-1 and V is TRBV5-5, with D tentatively TRBD1 (6 bases). The CDR3 length is 14 residues. V was clipped by 4 bases and J by 1 base, with 11 bases between them. The germline V gene has CDR1 SGHKS and CDR2 YYEKEE (reference sequence).

The V call is TRBV7-9, the J call TRBJ1-1; no clear D. There are 14 residues in the CDR3. Germline V lookup: CDR1 SEHNR, CDR2 FQNEAQ (reference sequence). V lost 5 bases to trimming and J lost 9 bases, with 19 bases between them. CDR3 sequence reads: CASSPAITGYKAFF. CDR3 in DNA: TGTGCCAGCAGCCCCGCGATCACCGGGTACAAAGCTTTCTTT. Looking up the rest from reference TRBV7-9 and TRBJ1-1 gives the full variable domain: DTGVSQNPRHKITKRGQNVTFRCDPISEHNRLYWYRQTLGQGPEFLTYFQNEAQLEKSRLLSDRFSAERPKGSFSTLEIQRTEQGDSAMYLCASSPAITGYKAFFGQGTRLTVV.

This chain links TRBV5-1 with TRBJ2-5; possible D gene TRBD2, 7 bases. CDR1 and CDR2 from the germline V gene are SGHRS and YFSETQ. The CDR3 loop spans 15 amino acids. Trimming cost V 4 bases and J 1 base, with 14 bases left between them. The chain's CDR3 is CASSPDGGPQETQYF. CDR3 DNA sequence: TGCGCCAGCAGCCCCGACGGGGGGCCCCAAGAGACCCAGTACTTC.

The chain combines TRBV4-2 with TRBJ2-6; 7 nucleotides match TRBD2. This CDR3 has 16 residues. J was trimmed by 2 bases and V by 3 bases; bases with no gene match: 4. Germline values: CDR1 LGHNA, CDR2 YNFKEQ. The CDR3 loop is CASSQGAGAGANVLTF. The CDR3 DNA is TGTGCCAGCAGCCAGGGTGCGGGAGCTGGGGCCAACGTCCTGACTTTC.

To note about this clone: The sample holds other DNA sequences that translate to the same CDR3. The genes are TRBV9 and TRBJ2-7, with 9 bases lining up with TRBD2. CDR1 is SGDLS and CDR2 is YYNGEE in the germline V gene. Unmatched junction bases numbered 5, after V lost 2 bases and J lost 2 bases. The CDR3 runs to 15 residues. The CDR3 sequence: CASSVTASGTYEQYF. The CDR3, as DNA: TGTGCCAGCAGCGTGACGGCTAGCGGGACCTACGAGCAGTACTTC.

In regard to this clone: This CDR3 is also generated by other DNA sequences in the sample. The chain combines TRBV5-1 with TRBJ2-2, with D tentatively TRBD1 (5 bases). V was cut by 4 bases and J by 0 bases, with 10 bases left in between. Per the germline V gene, CDR1 is SGHRS and CDR2 is YFSETQ. This CDR3 region has 15 residues. CDR3 bases: TGCGCCAGCAGCCTGACAGTGGCGAACACCGGGGAGCTGTTTTTT. Protein product: CASSLTVANTGELFF.